This T cell receptor beta chain derives from a study of shared clonotypes between healthy human individuals. Study background: Each donor had three CD4 naive, three CD4 memory, two CD8 naive and one CD8 memory plate.

Original processing methods: ImmunoSEQ yielded junction-only sequences lacking quality scores, so filtering differed. The assay was immunoSEQ multiplex PCR, and TCRdb's table has in-frame clones only and misses some. V, J and clone size were drawn from that table, and D and trimming were deduced from the DNA. Seen here are 2 million or so clones, less than 95% observed once, and the top ten hold approximately 1.2%. The CDR3 contains 16 residues. CDR1 and CDR2 (germline): MGHRA, YSYEKL. Trimming removed 0 bases from V and 1 base from J, with 13 bases in between. The naive CD8 subset, CD45RO-negative cells positively selected for CCR7, excluded terminally differentiated effector memory CD45RA+ cells. With regard to this clone: Its antigen remains unknown.

General observations from the study: The sharing of roughly 5% of naive CD4 clonotypes was seen across a few donors. Unshared clonotypes carried lower generation probabilities than those common to all four donors.

This clonotype originated in a man between 18 and 35 years old in good health. The rearrangement links TRBV4-1 to TRBJ2-7, with a possible D match to TRBD2 (6 bases). The sequenced sample consisted of naive CD8+ T cells sorted from blood. In DNA form, the CDR3 reads TGCGCCAGCAGCCAAGATCTGTGGGAGGTTTCCTACGAGCAGTACTTC. Protein: CASSQDLWEVSYEQYF.